A selection of T cell receptor beta chains follows, all from one sample in a study of blood T cells in healthy people across ages. TCRdb re-derived calls from the 5' RACE reads in MiXCR, one entry per CDR3 protein. Of about 1.6 million distinct CDR3 sequences in the sample, about 32% are singletons; the top ten hold approximately 10%. The sequenced sample consisted of blood. The receptors here all came from a woman in her twenties or thirties in good health. Each CDR3 is given with its conserved first and last residue. The D gene is left open where the match is weak. A clone size is listed for some rows: how often the clone was seen (once, few, many), or a class if it is expanded.

d_call: -; clone_size: -; v_call: TRBV24-1; j_call: TRBJ1-5; cdr3_nt: TGTGCCACCAGTCCAACCAACGACGGCCCGTGGTGTCAGCCCCAGCATTTT; cdr3_aa: CATSPTNDGPWCQPQHF
d_call: -; clone_size: few; v_call: TRBV11-2; j_call: TRBJ2-7; cdr3_nt: TGTGCCAGCACCCCAAACCCCGCAAGGAGCTTAAGTGTTGGGTACTTC; cdr3_aa: CASTPNPARSLSVGYF
d_call: -; clone_size: few; v_call: TRBV20-1; j_call: TRBJ2-1; cdr3_nt: TGCAGTGCTACCGGGCGGAGCTCCTACAATGAGCAGTTCTTC; cdr3_aa: CSATGRSSYNEQFF
d_call: TRBD2; clone_size: -; v_call: TRBV5-1; j_call: TRBJ2-1; cdr3_nt: TGCGCCAGCAGCTTTGATTCGGGACTAGCGGGTGATGAGCAGTTCTTC; cdr3_aa: CASSFDSGLAGDEQFF
d_call: -; clone_size: few; v_call: TRBV6-5; j_call: TRBJ2-7; cdr3_nt: TGTGCCAGCAGTTACTCGAAGCCAAACGGAGGCTACGAGCAGTACTTC; cdr3_aa: CASSYSKPNGGYEQYF
d_call: -; clone_size: many; v_call: TRBV7-9; j_call: TRBJ2-5; cdr3_nt: TGTGCCAGCAGCTCTCCCGGGCCGTGGGAGACCCAGTACTTC; cdr3_aa: CASSSPGPWETQYF
d_call: -; clone_size: few; v_call: TRBV6-2/TRBV6-3; j_call: TRBJ2-7; cdr3_nt: TGTGCCAGCTCTAAAGGGGTTCTTATGGAGCAGTACTTC; cdr3_aa: CASSKGVLMEQYF
d_call: TRBD1; clone_size: few; v_call: TRBV4-1; j_call: TRBJ2-7; cdr3_nt: TGCGCCAGCAGCCAAGAGGGCCTCGGACAGGGGTACGAGCAGTACTTC; cdr3_aa: CASSQEGLGQGYEQYF
d_call: -; clone_size: few; v_call: TRBV29-1; j_call: TRBJ2-5; cdr3_nt: TGCAGCGCCGAGGGTTCAGTTCAAGAGACCCAGTACTTC; cdr3_aa: CSAEGSVQETQYF
d_call: TRBD1; clone_size: -; v_call: TRBV20-1; j_call: TRBJ2-1; cdr3_nt: TGCAGTGTCGGGACAGCCCACAATGAGCAGTTCTTC; cdr3_aa: CSVGTAHNEQFF